This T cell receptor (beta chain) was sequenced for a study of regulatory dendritic cells for organ transplantation. The germline V gene encodes CDR1 KGHSH and CDR2 LQKENI. This CDR3 spans 15 amino acids. Losses at the gene ends were 4 bases for V and 4 bases for J; bases not matched to a gene: 5. Data came from immunoSEQ multiplex PCR; TCRdb stores just in-frame clones and leaves some out. The repertoire includes 20,000 to 25,000 clones, 60% to 80% of them detected once, and 0.92% sits in the top ten. CD4+ or CD8+ T cells were sorted as naive CD45RA+ or memory CD45RO+. The clonotype comes from a human donor in good health. The chain is built from TRBV18 and TRBJ1-5, with 9 bases aligning to TRBD1. The sequenced material came from memory CD4+ T cells from blood. Stated subset: CD45RO+ memory T cells. CDR3 sequence (DNA): TGTGCCAGCTCACTAGAGGGGACAGGGAATCAGCCCCAGCATTTT. The encoded protein is CASSLEGTGNQPQHF. The full variable domain, rest sourced from reference TRBV18 and TRBJ1-5, is NAGVMQNPRHLVRRRGQEARLRCSPMKGHSHVYWYRQLPEEGLKFMVYLQKENIIDESGMPKERFSAEFPKEGPSILRIQQVVRGDSAAYFCASSLEGTGNQPQHFGDGTRLSIL.